The source of this T cell receptor (beta chain) is a study of cytomegalovirus exposure and HLA in healthy donors. With 5 bases removed from V and 4 bases from J, the gap between germline ends came to 6 bases. Germline values: CDR1 SEHNR, CDR2 FQNEAQ (reference sequence). CDR3 length: 12 residues. Primers for the PCR totalled 60 Vbeta and 13 Jbeta. TCRdb keeps only in-frame clones here, not all; method: immunoSEQ multiplex PCR. The data contain 95,000 to 150,000 clones, roughly 66% of them singletons. Worth noting for this clone: Its antigen remains unidentified.

Findings and caveats of the study: A highly shared variant cluster was judged a likely technical artifact. About 90% or about 30% of the time was how often most TCR beta V segments were productive, according to an earlier analysis. Several of the most significant clusters appeared linked to common viral pathogens, based on a later analysis.

The material sequenced was PBMCs. The chain couples TRBV7-9 to TRBJ1-5; no clear D gene. The TCR originated in a man between 18 and 29 years old in good health and CMV-seronegative. The CDR3 loop reads CASSHINQPQHF. The CDR3 DNA is TGTGCCAGCAGCCACATAAATCAGCCCCAGCATTTT.